This TCR beta chain was profiled in a study of shared clonotypes between healthy human individuals (dated by TCRdb to between 2020 and 2021). In the study overall: The cohort comprised a couple of women and a few men aged 18 to 49 years. Per donor, three plates each were used for CD4 naive and CD4 memory, two for CD8 naive, and one for CD8 memory. The study deeply sequenced blood TCR repertoires of about 5 healthy adults to estimate repertoire size and the extent of clonotype sharing between individuals. Different laboratories and diverse techniques were used to prepare libraries and sequence TCR repertoires, to increase sequencing depth and limit assay-specific biases. Each donor's leukapheresis produced roughly between roughly 0.85 and 9.5 billion PBMCs. Findings and caveats that apply to the study as a whole: Based on pairwise subsampling, the degree of clonotype sharing among donors was expected to be affected by sequencing depth. Incomplete sequencing was indicated by rarefaction of sorted-subset datasets, despite the large sequencing depth. Because the study included only a small number of donors, the genetic and exposure-history diversity represented was limited. Naive subsets generally had larger estimated clonotype richness than memory subsets did. Sampling was restricted to blood, and TCR repertoires in tissues likely differ from the TCR repertoires found in blood. Clonotypes shared by all four sorted-subset donors showed higher generation probabilities than non-shared clonotypes. Sharing across a few donors was observed for around 5% of naive CD4, 3% to 3.5% of naive CD8, around 2.5% of memory CD4, and about 0.38% of memory CD8 clonotypes.

In this sample, this clone turned up once. This clone's antigen is unknown. No clone much larger than this one lies a single base away; base qualities are absent. Using the deep immunoSEQ assay, multiplex PCR amplified TCR CDR3 regions from genomic DNA. Extracted genomic DNA from each cell subset was distributed evenly across all wells of several immunoSEQ 96-well plates, and each plate was treated as a replicate. For sorted subsets, each replicate PCR was loaded with approximately 0.2 ug genomic DNA, equivalent to some 27,000 T cell genomes. Purified libraries were quantified with a Qubit 3.0 fluorometer, sized on a Bioanalyzer 2100, and re-quantified with the KAPA Library Quantification kit. Each immunoSEQ 96-well plate was sequenced on its own single-read 150-cycle Illumina NextSeq 550 flow cell. The source study handled its data this way. Because only junctional sequences without quality scores were contained in the immunoSEQ output, filtering matching that applied to full-length reads could not be performed. Sequences were annotated with PyIR, a Python wrapper for IgBLAST v1.9, using IMGT germline references to assign V/J genes and CDR3. Any read was removed if the V/J assignment was weak (E-value above 1e-6), the CDR3 was missing, or the read contained stop codons, out-of-frame junctions, or ambiguous translated residues. A V3J clonotype was defined by an identical inferred V gene, J gene, and CDR3 amino acid sequence. The percentage overlap between two repertoires was calculated by dividing the number of shared unique clonotypes by the size of the smaller repertoire. RTK rarefaction, the Chao1 estimator, and Recon v2.1 estimates of unobserved clonotypes were used to assess repertoire richness. OLGA was used to compute generation probabilities for all TCRbeta clonotypes that the gDNA method yielded from a handful of donors. TCRdb took over this immuneACCESS table, retaining in-frame rearrangements with V and J assigned. Such tables are incomplete; in checked studies, under half of the missing clones stem from an unresolved V gene, and the remainder is unexplained. V and J calls and clone size are as listed in that table; D and trimming were resolved from the DNA. Present in this sample are roughly 2,300,000 clones, about nine tenths of which were seen just once. The ten largest clones take up approximately 0.4% of the sample.

Including cysteine and phenylalanine, the CDR3 has 15 amino acids. Of all the DNA, just the CDR3 is kept, 45 bases in frame from base 1. V gives up 0 bases and J gives up 4 bases, and the segment between their germline ends measures 12 bases. The CDR1 and CDR2 encoded by the germline V gene are SNHLY and FYNNEI. The donors were healthy, HIV-negative adults who had no recently reported acute infections or vaccinations. Every donor was a Caucasian adult living in Nashville, Tennessee, USA. Magnetic negative selection was used to enrich CD4+ T cells, after which naive cells were positively selected on CD45RA and the negative fraction became the memory subset. Blood was collected by leukapheresis, and PBMCs were isolated by Ficoll-Histopaque density gradient centrifugation and then cryopreserved in liquid nitrogen vapor phase. Analytical flow cytometry was used to check the purity and quantity of each magnetically sorted T cell population. Each sorted fraction had its genomic DNA isolated and then quantified by UV absorbance on a Nanodrop 2000c.

Sequencing was done on a sample of naive CD4+ T cells from PBMCs. The sample's cell subset or site label, decoded: CD45RA+ positively selected. The rearrangement joined TRBV2 to TRBJ1-1; a tentative D call is TRBD1 (5 bases match). This clonotype was obtained from a man between 18 and 35 years old in good health. Some clones in this sample may be carry-over from other donors' samples. The nucleotide sequence reads as follows: TGTGCCAGCAGTGAAGCGCTGGGGGTGGTCACTGAAGCTTTCTTT. Its product reads: CASSEALGVVTEAFF.